This T cell receptor (beta chain) emerged from a study of control samples from healthy donors and cancer patients. Measured with immunoSEQ multiplex PCR; TCRdb has only the in-frame clones, and not every one. The sample records 78,000 or so clones, 87% being singletons. V was pared by 0 bases and J by 1 base, with 9 bases between. Germline V lookup: CDR1 LGHDT, CDR2 YNNKEL (reference sequence). This CDR3 is built from 15 residues. This sequence was found in a woman between 45 and 65 years old in good health. The sequenced sample consisted of blood. V is TRBV3-1 (or the pseudogene TRBV3-2) and J is TRBJ1-1; D is unclear. The CDR3: CASSQEGQQNTEAFF. The CDR3 DNA reads as TGTGCCAGCAGCCAAGAAGGCCAGCAGAACACTGAAGCTTTCTTT.